This TCR beta chain is from a study of vaccination effects on CD4 cells after COVID-19. Study as a whole: Convalescent patient samples, from a couple of individuals, date to 16 days and one week before vaccination.

Sequenced by immunoSEQ multiplex PCR; TCRdb stores in-frame clones only, minus some. The data hold some 40,000 clones, with about two thirds observed a single time. V was clipped by 0 bases and J by 7 bases; unmatched bases: 6. The germline V gene has CDR1 SGHTA and CDR2 FQGNSA. CDR3 length: 16 residues. General study findings and limits: The study found marked clonal contraction of infection- and vaccine-induced clones late after vaccination.

Antigen-specific CD4+ T cell clonotypes were called by their expansion after viral peptide-pool culture in ViraFEST. Isolation of CD4+ T cells took place after about ten days of culture. PCR-confirmed SARS-CoV-2 infection occurred in the person between March and December 2020. Supplemented with 8.5 to 10 IU/ml IL-2 and about 10 ug/ml peptides, under 2.5 million PBMC per well were kept in culture. As to this clone: No antigen is known for it.

The sample consisted of CD4+ T cells from PBMCs cultured with a peptide pool, taken before COVID-19 vaccination. The chain uses TRBV7-2 and TRBJ2-1, with 10 nucleotides matching TRBD2. The sequence was collected from a human donor who had a prior SARS-CoV-2 infection. DNA for the CDR3: TGTGCCAGCAGCTTAGCGGAGCGGGGGGGTCCGAATGAGCAGTTCTTC. It yields the protein CASSLAERGGPNEQFF.